These T cell receptor beta chains were read from a single sample in a study of blood T cell repertoires in COVID-19. Sequencing used immunoSEQ multiplex PCR; TCRdb keeps in-frame clones, though not all of them. The sample yields roughly 78,000 clones, more than 85% seen once. The sequencing sample was made of peripheral blood. Every receptor here comes from a man between 60 and 75 years old with acute or convalescent COVID-19. Each CDR3 is given with its conserved first and last residue. The order of the fields is J gene, V gene, CDR3 protein.

J: TRBJ1-2
V: TRBV25-1
CDR3: CASSDGQGSNYGYTF

J: TRBJ1-2
V: TRBV18
CDR3: CASSPSGQGMVYYGYTF

J: TRBJ2-2
V: TRBV5-1
CDR3: CASSLRQGGTGELFF

J: TRBJ2-1
V: TRBV2
CDR3: CASRVSGGALPNNEQFF

J: TRBJ2-2
V: TRBV11-2
CDR3: CASTMGFRAGDTGELFF

J: TRBJ2-2
V: TRBV12-5
CDR3: CASGLVTGSANTGELFF

J: TRBJ2-3
V: TRBV7-9
CDR3: CASSLGWLNTDTQYF

J: TRBJ2-2
V: TRBV6-5
CDR3: CASSRTNGELFF

J: TRBJ1-3
V: TRBV6-5
CDR3: CASSQGWESGNTIYF

J: TRBJ2-1
V: TRBV7-3
CDR3: CASSRTSGRAYNEQFF

J: TRBJ2-5
V: TRBV20-1
CDR3: CSAYIQETQYF

J: TRBJ2-1
V: TRBV7-6
CDR3: CASSLGAGTGRTSGRYEQFF

J: TRBJ2-5
V: TRBV2
CDR3: CASSAFQETQYF